This T cell receptor beta chain comes out of a study of blood T cell repertoires in COVID-19. Data came from immunoSEQ multiplex PCR; TCRdb stores just in-frame clones and leaves some out. The data contain about 180,000 clones, about 88% of them singletons. This CDR3 has 16 residues. CDR1 is MRHNA, CDR2 SNTAGT, per germline. Trimming stripped 7 bases from V and 3 bases from J, with 18 bases between. The chain combines TRBV6-4 with TRBJ1-4, with TRBD1 as a possible D gene (6 bases). The clonotype comes from a woman aged 25 to 39 with active or convalescent COVID-19. Sequenced input: peripheral blood. The CDR3 reads CASMYWGRGPNEKLFF. The CDR3 DNA follows: TGTGCCAGCATGTATTGGGGGCGCGGGCCTAATGAAAAACTGTTTTTT.